These T cell receptor beta chains were read from a single sample in a study of T cell changes during pregnancy in multiple sclerosis. Some clones are missing from TCRdb's copy, which holds only in-frame ones; the method was immunoSEQ multiplex PCR. The repertoire holds about 110,000 clones, with about nine tenths as singletons. The sequencing used peripheral blood, collected after pregnancy. The receptor set was obtained from a female donor with multiple sclerosis, enrolled in a pregnancy study. Both conserved end residues are part of each CDR3. D genes are given only for firm matches. Where a row states a size, it is once, few, many or the class of an expanded clone; other rows omit it.

CASSPLRVNTEAFF | TGCGCCAGCAGCCCCCTGAGAGTGAACACTGAAGCTTTCTTT | NA | TRBJ1-1 | TRBV4-1 | NA
CASRTGYGYTF | TGTGCCAGCAGAACAGGGTATGGCTACACCTTC | NA | TRBJ1-2 | TRBV6-5 | NA
CASSDERGAGGYTF | TGTGCCAGCAGTGACGAGAGGGGCGCGGGAGGCTACACCTTC | NA | TRBJ1-2 | TRBV6-4 | NA
CASRLTLWTSQNTGELFF | TGTGCCAGCAGACTGACCTTATGGACTAGCCAGAACACCGGGGAGCTGTTTTTT | NA | TRBJ2-2 | TRBV2 | TRBD2
CASGRTGANTEAFF | TGCGCCAGCGGGAGGACAGGGGCGAACACTGAAGCTTTCTTT | NA | TRBJ1-1 | TRBV5-1 | TRBD1
CASRPGTGGYEQYF | TGTGCCAGCAGACCCGGGACAGGGGGCTACGAGCAGTACTTC | NA | TRBJ2-7 | TRBV27 | TRBD1
CASSSFPGMGNTGELFF | TGTGCCAGCAGCTCGTTCCCGGGGATGGGGAACACCGGGGAGCTGTTTTTT | NA | TRBJ2-2 | TRBV11-1 | NA
CASSLDSGGVSNQPQHF | TGTGCCAGCAGCTTAGATTCAGGGGGAGTGAGCAATCAGCCCCAGCATTTT | NA | TRBJ1-5 | TRBV7-9 | TRBD1
CAISRGTGLTNTGELFF | TGTGCCATCTCCCGGGGGACGGGGCTTACGAACACCGGGGAGCTGTTTTTT | NA | TRBJ2-2 | TRBV10-3 | NA
CASSPGTSGDTDTQYF | TGTGCCAGCTCACCCGGGACTAGCGGAGACACAGATACGCAGTATTTT | NA | TRBJ2-3 | TRBV18 | TRBD2
CASSFQRGVYYEQYF | TGTGCCAGCAGCTTCCAGCGGGGGGTGTACTACGAGCAGTACTTC | NA | TRBJ2-7 | TRBV5-4 | TRBD2
CALRSGGVDTQYF | TGTGCCTTGCGCAGCGGGGGGGTTGATACGCAGTATTTT | NA | TRBJ2-3 | TRBV7-2 | TRBD2
CASSIDGGLETQYF | TGTGCCAGTAGTATAGATGGGGGCTTAGAGACCCAGTACTTC | NA | TRBJ2-5 | TRBV19 | NA
CASSLRMGDTGELFF | TGTGCCAGCAGCTTAAGAATGGGAGACACCGGGGAGCTGTTTTTT | NA | TRBJ2-2 | TRBV11-1 | NA
CASSQDRSGGTNSPLHF | TGCGCCAGCAGCCAAGATCGCAGCGGGGGGACAAATTCACCCCTCCACTTT | NA | TRBJ1-6 | TRBV4-1 | NA
CASSQDRVAYYGYTF | TGCGCCAGCAGCCAAGATCGAGTAGCCTACTATGGCTACACCTTC | NA | TRBJ1-2 | TRBV4-1 | NA
CASRGELGQGPQETQYF | TGTGCCAGCAGGGGCGAGCTTGGACAGGGCCCCCAAGAGACCCAGTACTTC | NA | TRBJ2-5 | TRBV5-4 | TRBD1
CASSGQDGLALEVADTQYF | TGCGCCAGCAGTGGTCAAGACGGACTAGCCCTGGAGGTGGCAGATACGCAGTATTTT | NA | TRBJ2-3 | TRBV10-2 | TRBD2
CASSISGRGADTQYF | TGTGCCAGCAGCATTAGCGGGAGAGGCGCAGATACGCAGTATTTT | many | TRBJ2-3 | TRBV9 | TRBD2
CASSPPCEQFF | TGTGCCAGCAGCCCCCCGTGTGAGCAGTTCTTC | NA | TRBJ2-1 | TRBV6-4 | NA
CASSRTGGPQETQYF | TGCGCCAGCAGCCGGACAGGGGGGCCCCAAGAGACCCAGTACTTC | NA | TRBJ2-5 | TRBV5-1 | TRBD1
CAITRGLDDNEQFF | TGTGCCATCACCCGGGGACTGGACGACAATGAGCAGTTCTTC | NA | TRBJ2-1 | TRBV10-3 | NA
CASSLSSHSYEQYF | TGTGCCAGCAGCTTGTCTAGCCACTCCTACGAGCAGTACTTC | NA | TRBJ2-7 | TRBV11-2 | NA
CASSFLYRASGGTDTQYF | TGTGCCAGCAGCTTTCTCTATAGGGCTAGCGGGGGGACAGATACGCAGTATTTT | NA | TRBJ2-3 | TRBV11-2 | TRBD2